A single sample is the source of the 7 T cell receptor beta chains below, sequenced in a study of PD-1 blockade in classical Hodgkin lymphoma. Every patient was affected by relapse after autologous stem cell transplantation, while exposure to brentuximab vedotin was not uniform. Data came from immunoSEQ multiplex PCR; TCRdb stores just in-frame clones and leaves some out. The sample holds approximately 7,400 clones, 60% to 85% seen once. Sequencing was performed on peripheral blood mononuclear cells (PBMCs), taken at baseline. These receptors came from a human donor with classical Hodgkin lymphoma.

V usage is TRBV7-6 and J usage is TRBJ2-3; no clear D gene. CDR1 and CDR2 from the germline V gene are SGHVS and FNYEAQ. The CDR3 totals 13 residues. V was clipped by 2 bases and J by 1 base, with 4 bases between them. This chain's CDR3 is CASSLLGTDTQYF. In DNA, the CDR3 is TGTGCCAGCAGCTTATTGGGCACAGATACGCAGTATTTT.

A single count supports this clone. The chain is built from TRBV7-9 and TRBJ2-3, with 10 bases lining up with TRBD2. This CDR3 spans 16 amino acids. Germline values: CDR1 SEHNR, CDR2 FQNEAQ (reference sequence). V lost 6 bases, J lost 2 bases, and 8 bases stayed unmatched. In DNA form, the CDR3 reads TGTGCCAGCAGTCGACGGCTAGCGGGGGTCACAGATACGCAGTATTTT. Protein product: CASSRRLAGVTDTQYF.

The chain couples TRBV2 to TRBJ2-1, with TRBD2 as a possible D gene (6 bases). This CDR3 is 14 amino acids long. CDR1 SNHLY and CDR2 FYNNEI come from the germline V gene. The V end lost 5 bases, the J end lost 0 bases, and 8 bases lay between the germline ends. This chain's CDR3 is CASSPGLSYNEQFF. CDR3 DNA: TGTGCCAGCAGTCCGGGACTCTCCTACAATGAGCAGTTCTTC.

The chain carries TRBV10-3 and TRBJ2-7; the match to TRBD2 covers 10 bases. This CDR3 spans 14 amino acids. With 4 bases clipped from V and 0 bases from J, the junction kept 0 bases outside the gene matches. Germline V lookup: CDR1 ENHRY, CDR2 SYGVKD. The CDR3 bases are TGTGCCATCAGTGCTAGCGGGAGCTCCTACGAGCAGTACTTC. It specifies CAISASGSSYEQYF.

V is TRBV4-2 and J is TRBJ1-2, with D unclear. Trimming stripped 0 bases from V and 4 bases from J, with 9 bases between. The CDR3 spans 14 residues. The germline V gene has CDR1 LGHNA and CDR2 YNFKEQ. The CDR3 sequence: CASSQELVLYGYTF. The CDR3 coding sequence is TGTGCCAGCAGCCAAGAGCTCGTCCTCTATGGCTACACCTTC.

This chain links TRBV21-1 with TRBJ1-6; the table's D call, TRBD1, has no DNA check behind it. TRBV21-1 is classified as a pseudogene. The CDR3 spans 19 residues. CDR3 protein: CASSRPGQGSHYSNSPLHF. CDR3 coding DNA: TGTGCCAGCAGCAGACCGGGACAGGGATCTCACTACTCCAATTCACCCCTCCACTTT.

The chain recombines TRBV28 with TRBJ2-3; 10 nucleotides align to TRBD1. Trimming removed 3 bases from V and 3 bases from J; junction bases left unmatched: 6. From germline, CDR1 is MDHEN and CDR2 SYDVKM. The CDR3 sequence is 16 residues long. The CDR3 bases are TGTGCCAGCAGTTTCGACAGGGGGCAGGGAACAGATACGCAGTATTTT. It encodes CASSFDRGQGTDTQYF.